A selection of T cell receptor beta chains follows, all from one sample in a study of blood T cells in healthy people across ages. From the 5' RACE reads, TCRdb called clonotypes with MiXCR, one entry per CDR3 protein. In the table there are about 680,000 distinct CDR3 sequences, around 49% of which are singletons. The sequenced sample was blood. These receptor sequences come from a woman aged 55-70 years in good health. CDR3s include the opening cysteine and the closing phenylalanine or tryptophan. A D gene is named only where the DNA matches it firmly. Some rows mark clone size as missing; the rest say once, few, many or name a class of expanded clone.

clone size: many; J gene: TRBJ1-5; D gene: NA; V gene: TRBV7-2; CDR3 protein: CASSLYRSQPQHF; CDR3 DNA: TGTGCCAGCAGCTTATACCGAAGTCAGCCCCAGCATTTT
clone size: NA; J gene: TRBJ2-2; D gene: TRBD1; V gene: TRBV28; CDR3 protein: CASSFPQGAWDTGELFF; CDR3 DNA: TGTGCCAGCAGTTTCCCCCAGGGGGCATGGGACACCGGGGAGCTGTTTTTT
clone size: NA; J gene: TRBJ2-5; D gene: NA; V gene: TRBV2; CDR3 protein: CASRGTAGQYQEIQYF; CDR3 DNA: TGTGCCAGCAGGGGGACGGCAGGGCAATACCAAGAGATCCAGTACTTC
clone size: NA; J gene: TRBJ2-3; D gene: TRBD1; V gene: TRBV28; CDR3 protein: CASSLAGTGGTDTQYF; CDR3 DNA: TGTGCCAGCAGTTTAGCTGGGACAGGGGGCACAGATACGCAGTATTTT
clone size: few; J gene: TRBJ2-4; D gene: NA; V gene: TRBV27; CDR3 protein: CASSPGGTPAKNIQYF; CDR3 DNA: TGTGCCAGCAGCCCCGGGGGTACCCCAGCCAAAAACATTCAGTACTTC
clone size: few; J gene: TRBJ2-7; D gene: TRBD2; V gene: TRBV7-2; CDR3 protein: CASSETSGVGYEQYF; CDR3 DNA: TGTGCCAGCAGCGAGACTAGCGGGGTGGGCTACGAGCAGTACTTC
clone size: NA; J gene: TRBJ1-1; D gene: NA; V gene: TRBV20-1; CDR3 protein: CSALRGILNTEAFF; CDR3 DNA: TGCAGTGCCCTACGGGGGATTTTGAACACTGAAGCTTTCTTT
clone size: NA; J gene: TRBJ2-5; D gene: TRBD1; V gene: TRBV10-3; CDR3 protein: CAIRRDREVETQYF; CDR3 DNA: TGTGCCATCAGGAGGGACAGGGAGGTGGAGACCCAGTACTTC
clone size: NA; J gene: TRBJ2-7; D gene: TRBD2; V gene: TRBV4-1; CDR3 protein: CASSQARTSSYEQYF; CDR3 DNA: TGCGCCAGCAGCCAAGCAAGGACTAGTTCCTACGAGCAGTACTTC
clone size: NA; J gene: TRBJ2-2; D gene: NA; V gene: TRBV28; CDR3 protein: CASAPGRANTGELFF; CDR3 DNA: TGTGCCAGCGCTCCAGGGCGGGCGAACACCGGGGAGCTGTTTTTT
clone size: NA; J gene: TRBJ1-2; D gene: NA; V gene: TRBV14; CDR3 protein: CASSRSGGGRFYGYTF; CDR3 DNA: TGTGCCAGCAGCCGATCGGGAGGCGGAAGGTTCTATGGCTACACCTTC
clone size: NA; J gene: TRBJ2-7; D gene: TRBD2; V gene: TRBV27; CDR3 protein: CASSPTIPAGGYEQYF; CDR3 DNA: TGTGCCAGCAGTCCAACTATCCCCGCGGGGGGCTACGAGCAGTACTTC
clone size: few; J gene: TRBJ2-1; D gene: TRBD2; V gene: TRBV25-1; CDR3 protein: CASSEYGASGRAREFF; CDR3 DNA: TGTGCCAGCAGTGAATATGGCGCTAGCGGGAGGGCCCGGGAGTTCTTC
clone size: NA; J gene: TRBJ2-7; D gene: NA; V gene: TRBV25-1; CDR3 protein: CASTPPDRGSYEQYF; CDR3 DNA: TGTGCCAGCACCCCTCCGGACAGAGGATCCTACGAGCAGTACTTC
clone size: few; J gene: TRBJ2-7; D gene: TRBD2; V gene: TRBV20-1; CDR3 protein: CSAPVGLGLYEQYF; CDR3 DNA: TGCAGTGCCCCAGTCGGACTAGGTCTTTACGAGCAGTACTTC
clone size: NA; J gene: TRBJ2-3; D gene: NA; V gene: TRBV4-2; CDR3 protein: CASSQEGGAGRTDTQYF; CDR3 DNA: TGTGCCAGCAGCCAAGAGGGTGGGGCAGGACGAACAGATACGCAGTATTTT
clone size: few; J gene: TRBJ2-1; D gene: NA; V gene: TRBV20-1; CDR3 protein: CSARDQGLQVYNEQFF; CDR3 DNA: TGCAGTGCTAGAGATCAGGGACTCCAAGTCTACAATGAGCAGTTCTTC
clone size: NA; J gene: TRBJ1-6; D gene: NA; V gene: TRBV25-1; CDR3 protein: CASSGQSNNSPLHF; CDR3 DNA: TGTGCCAGCAGTGGACAATCGAATAATTCACCCCTCCACTTT
clone size: NA; J gene: TRBJ2-2; D gene: NA; V gene: TRBV29-1; CDR3 protein: CSVVPNRKGSTGELFF; CDR3 DNA: TGCAGCGTTGTCCCGAACAGGAAGGGGTCCACCGGGGAGCTGTTTTTT
clone size: NA; J gene: TRBJ2-7; D gene: NA; V gene: TRBV6-2/TRBV6-3; CDR3 protein: CACRWGLLGEQYF; CDR3 DNA: TGTGCCTGCCGATGGGGGCTCTTGGGCGAGCAGTACTTC
clone size: NA; J gene: TRBJ2-3; D gene: TRBD2; V gene: TRBV5-1; CDR3 protein: CASSLAVAGGRADTQYF; CDR3 DNA: TGCGCCAGCAGCTTGGCCGTGGCGGGAGGGCGCGCAGATACGCAGTATTTT
clone size: NA; J gene: TRBJ2-7; D gene: NA; V gene: TRBV20-1; CDR3 protein: CSARVGFASYEQYF; CDR3 DNA: TGCAGTGCTAGAGTGGGGTTTGCCTCCTACGAGCAGTACTTC
clone size: few; J gene: TRBJ2-1; D gene: TRBD2; V gene: TRBV5-6; CDR3 protein: CASSPREGRYNEQFF; CDR3 DNA: TGTGCCAGCAGTCCACGGGAGGGCCGCTACAATGAGCAGTTCTTC
clone size: NA; J gene: TRBJ2-3; D gene: NA; V gene: TRBV6-2/TRBV6-3; CDR3 protein: CAIRLEGSTDTQYF; CDR3 DNA: TGTGCCATACGACTAGAAGGGTCCACAGATACGCAGTATTTT
clone size: NA; J gene: TRBJ2-3; D gene: NA; V gene: TRBV20-1; CDR3 protein: CSAERPSTDTQYF; CDR3 DNA: TGCAGTGCCGAGCGCCCTAGCACAGATACGCAGTATTTT
clone size: NA; J gene: TRBJ2-5; D gene: TRBD2; V gene: TRBV20-1; CDR3 protein: CSARGGTTTETQYF; CDR3 DNA: TGCAGTGCTAGAGGGGGGACTACAACAGAGACCCAGTACTTC
clone size: few; J gene: TRBJ2-1; D gene: TRBD1; V gene: TRBV15; CDR3 protein: CATSRAGQGNEQFF; CDR3 DNA: TGTGCCACCAGCAGAGCGGGACAGGGCAATGAGCAGTTCTTC
clone size: NA; J gene: TRBJ2-3; D gene: NA; V gene: TRBV23-1; CDR3 protein: CASSPSPTDTQYF; CDR3 DNA: TGCGCCAGCAGTCCGAGTCCGACAGATACGCAGTATTTT
clone size: NA; J gene: TRBJ1-2; D gene: NA; V gene: TRBV2; CDR3 protein: CASRDDRTYGYTF; CDR3 DNA: TGTGCCAGCAGGGATGACAGGACCTATGGCTACACCTTC
clone size: NA; J gene: TRBJ2-7; D gene: NA; V gene: TRBV20-1; CDR3 protein: CSANPGIEQYF; CDR3 DNA: TGCAGTGCTAACCCAGGGATCGAGCAGTACTTC
clone size: many; J gene: TRBJ2-5; D gene: NA; V gene: TRBV7-2; CDR3 protein: CASSLGPGQTQETQYF; CDR3 DNA: TGTGCCAGCAGCTTAGGGCCAGGACAGACCCAAGAGACCCAGTACTTC
clone size: NA; J gene: TRBJ2-1; D gene: NA; V gene: TRBV5-1; CDR3 protein: CASSPPSRREIHNEQFF; CDR3 DNA: TGCGCCAGCAGCCCACCAAGCCGCCGAGAAATCCACAATGAGCAGTTCTTC
clone size: NA; J gene: TRBJ2-7; D gene: TRBD2; V gene: TRBV7-2; CDR3 protein: CASSLLPSGTYEQYF; CDR3 DNA: TGTGCCAGCAGCCTTTTGCCTAGCGGGACCTACGAGCAGTACTTC
clone size: NA; J gene: TRBJ2-1; D gene: NA; V gene: TRBV4-2; CDR3 protein: CASSQEDARLYNEQFF; CDR3 DNA: TGTGCCAGCAGCCAAGAGGACGCTCGGCTCTACAATGAGCAGTTCTTC
clone size: NA; J gene: TRBJ2-7; D gene: NA; V gene: TRBV11-1; CDR3 protein: CASSLNRGSDYEQYF; CDR3 DNA: TGTGCCAGCAGCTTAAATCGCGGAAGTGACTACGAGCAGTACTTC
clone size: few; J gene: TRBJ2-7; D gene: TRBD1; V gene: TRBV20-1; CDR3 protein: CSASRQGYEQYF; CDR3 DNA: TGCAGTGCTAGTAGACAGGGTTACGAGCAGTACTTC
clone size: NA; J gene: TRBJ1-3; D gene: NA; V gene: TRBV5-1; CDR3 protein: CASSLEGGTGNTIYF; CDR3 DNA: TGCGCCAGCAGCTTGGAGGGGGGCACTGGAAACACCATATATTTT
clone size: NA; J gene: TRBJ2-1; D gene: TRBD2; V gene: TRBV9; CDR3 protein: CASSGTSGRAIYNEQFF; CDR3 DNA: TGTGCCAGCAGCGGGACTAGCGGGAGGGCAATATACAATGAGCAGTTCTTC